This TCR beta chain stems from a study of vaccination and CD4 T cells after COVID-19. CD4+ T cells that had been cultured provided DNA sequenced with the Oncomine TCR Beta short-read assay. TCRdb used MiXCR to reprocess the PCR reads, holding one entry per CDR3 protein. The profile shows about 15,000 distinct CDR3 sequences, about a third of them singletons. Overall study findings and caveats: Convalescent patients had a median about 86% of post-vaccine SARS-CoV-2-reactive clones that were detected only after vaccination, not before it.

With 0 bases removed from V and 1 base from J, the gap between germline ends came to 5 bases. From germline, CDR1 is SGHRS and CDR2 YFSETQ. The CDR3 spans 13 residues. A few counts support this clonotype. Its antigen is undetermined. Regarding treatment: roughly 11-day PBMC culture with coronavirus spike peptide pools or control peptides (ViraFEST assay). The sequenced sample was cultured CD4+ T cells from blood. This sequence joins TRBV5-1 and TRBJ2-7; D gene ambiguous. This clonotype was obtained from a human donor with COVID-19. CDR3 amino acids: CASSLAASYEQYF. CDR3 in DNA: TGCGCCAGCAGCTTGGCGGCATCCTACGAGCAGTACTTC.